This T cell receptor beta chain was recorded in a study of blood T cell repertoires in COVID-19. At the level of the study: The analysed material was cDNA or gDNA that came from T cells, B-cell-depleted T cells, or PBMCs.

Authors' analysis steps: Estimated nucleated cell counts came from reference gene primer amplification. The data were produced by immunoSEQ multiplex PCR, yet TCRdb's version contains in-frame clones alone and is incomplete. V, J and clone size reflect that table, while D and trimming were determined from the DNA. The sample has 150,000 to 190,000 clones, around 83% seen once. Germline CDR1 reads SGHNT; CDR2 reads YENEEA. The germline V and J ends were trimmed by 7 bases and 8 bases, with 24 bases remaining between them. This CDR3 contains 16 residues. The gene calls are TRBV11-3 and TRBJ2-1; weak D call: TRBD2 (6 bases). The sequence was obtained from a woman in her fifties or sixties with acute or convalescent COVID-19. Sequences were obtained from peripheral blood. CDR3 sequence: CASTLAPWEVCDEQFF. The CDR3 nucleotides are TGTGCCAGCACTTTAGCTCCTTGGGAGGTTTGCGATGAGCAGTTCTTC. The whole variable domain, filled in from reference TRBV11-3 and TRBJ2-1, reads EAGVVQSPRYKIIEKKQPVAFWCNPISGHNTLYWYLQNLGQGPELLIRYENEEAVDDSQLPKDRFSAERLKGVDSTLKIQPAELGDSAVYLCASTLAPWEVCDEQFFGPGTRLTVL.